This T cell receptor beta chain was recovered during a study of early T cells in non-severe SARS-CoV-2 infection. Study context: Sequencing input comprised bulk RNA from unsorted whole blood; chain pairing was not available.

Separate cDNA molecules each had unique molecular identifiers attached to them. TCRdb called the 5' RACE reads again in MiXCR, with one record for every CDR3 protein. The table shows 95,000 to 100,000 distinct CDR3 sequences, with approximately 11% occurring only once. This clonotype appeared many times. Its antigen is as yet unknown. Whole-study results and caveats: In VDJdb matching, anti-spike CD8 responses were favored while private and CD4 specificities went missing.

The receptor was derived from an adult who was a healthcare worker with PCR-confirmed SARS-CoV-2 infection or an uninfected control (not recorded which). The sequenced sample consisted of whole blood.

The DNA for the CDR3 is TGTGCCAGCAGTTATATGACAGGGGGGCAAGAGACCCAGTACTTC. It is translated as CASSYMTGGQETQYF. The rearrangement links TRBV6-6 to TRBJ2-5, with 9 nucleotides matching TRBD1. CDR1 and CDR2 from the germline V gene are MNHNY and SVGAGI (reference sequence). This CDR3 has 15 residues. V lost 3 bases and J lost 2; bases outside the gene matches: 4.